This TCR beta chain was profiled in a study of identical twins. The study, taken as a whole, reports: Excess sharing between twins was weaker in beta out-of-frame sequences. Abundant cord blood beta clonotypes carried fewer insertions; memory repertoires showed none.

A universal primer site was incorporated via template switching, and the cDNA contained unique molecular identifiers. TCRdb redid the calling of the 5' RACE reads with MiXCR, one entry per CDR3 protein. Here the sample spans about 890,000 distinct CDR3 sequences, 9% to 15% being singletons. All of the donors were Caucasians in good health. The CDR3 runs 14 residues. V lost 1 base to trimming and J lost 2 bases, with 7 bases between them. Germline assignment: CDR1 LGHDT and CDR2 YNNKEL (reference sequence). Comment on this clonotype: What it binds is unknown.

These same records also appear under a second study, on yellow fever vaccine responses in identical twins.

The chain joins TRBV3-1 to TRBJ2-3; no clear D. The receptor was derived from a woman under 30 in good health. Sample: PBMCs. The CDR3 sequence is CASSQVAITDTQYF. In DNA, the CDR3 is TGTGCCAGCAGCCAAGTAGCAATCACAGATACGCAGTATTTT.